This TCR beta chain originates from a study of regulatory T cells in long-lasting Graves disease. Study information: Graves' patients, newly diagnosed, had taken antithyroid drugs under 3 months. Study-level findings and limits: The study found lower TCR diversity in persistent Graves' patients than in newly diagnosed ones.

CDR3 regions were amplified by Arm-PCR using iRepertoire HTBI primers to build TCR beta libraries. From the multiplex PCR reads, TCRdb called clonotypes with MiXCR, one entry per CDR3 protein. The sample includes about 350,000 distinct CDR3 sequences, roughly a sixth of them seen just once. The CDR3 has 13 amino acids. Germline CDR1 KGHDR, CDR2 SFDVKD. The V end was cut by 1 base, the J end by 7 bases, with 7 bases between. In this sample, this clonotype turned up a few times. What it recognizes is unknown. Sample time point: newly diagnosed GD, antithyroid drugs for less than 3 months. PBMC RNA served as the TCR library source. Collection of peripheral blood (roughly 9 milliliters) was done using EDTA tubes. This sample was shared with a second study, whose subject was T cells in Graves' hyperthyroidism and ophthalmopathy. That report notes: Ophthalmopathy was identified by the model a median approximately 6.4 months ahead of onset.

This chain joins TRBV24-1 and TRBJ2-1; D gene uncertain. The sample here was peripheral blood mononuclear cells (PBMCs), taken at new diagnosis, from a patient treated with antithyroid drugs. This receptor was taken from a man aged 35 to 55 with Graves disease. This chain's CDR3 is CATSDFGANEQFF. CDR3 coding DNA: TGTGCCACCAGTGATTTCGGCGCGAATGAGCAGTTCTTC.